This TCR beta chain was identified during a study of blood T cell repertoires in COVID-19. About the research overall: Whether acute or convalescent, the COVID-19 samples came from the United States, Italy and Spain. The cDNA or gDNA used as material had been derived from T cells, B-cell-depleted T cells, or PBMCs.

Original processing methods: Amplification from reference gene primers served as the basis for estimated nucleated cell counts. Sequencing was performed with immunoSEQ multiplex PCR; in TCRdb, only in-frame clones are kept and a portion is missing. V and J calls and clone size follow that table, whereas D and trimming were derived from the DNA. The repertoire includes some 70,000 clones, 65% to 90% of them detected once, and 1.4% sits in the top ten. V was clipped by 4 bases and J by 4 bases, with 19 bases between them. CDR1 and CDR2 from the germline V gene are MNHEY and SVGAGI. The CDR3 spans 16 residues.

The sequenced sample was peripheral blood. The chain links TRBV6-5 to TRBJ1-1, with D perhaps TRBD1 (6 bases). This sequence originates from an older woman with acute or convalescent COVID-19. The CDR3 coding sequence is TGTGCCAGCAGTTCCAAAGCTGGACAGTCGGGCACTGAAGCTTTCTTT. It specifies CASSSKAGQSGTEAFF.